These T cell receptor beta chains were read from a single sample in a study of blood T cell repertoires in COVID-19. The data were produced by immunoSEQ multiplex PCR, yet TCRdb's version contains in-frame clones alone and is incomplete. This table holds around 240,000 clones, 85% to 90% found once. Sequenced input: PBMCs or T cells enriched from blood (not recorded which). The receptor source for this set is a man aged 45 to 65 who had been exposed to COVID-19. The CDR3 runs from the conserved cysteine through the conserved F or W.

v_call: TRBV2; j_call: TRBJ2-3; cdr3_aa: CASSGDFAGIDTQYF
v_call: TRBV3-1/TRBV3-2; j_call: TRBJ1-5; cdr3_aa: CASSQGRTGTNQPQHF
v_call: TRBV25-1; j_call: TRBJ1-4; cdr3_aa: CASSVPFRGYTNEKLFF
v_call: TRBV4-2; j_call: TRBJ2-7; cdr3_aa: CASSRSDRDSYEQYF
v_call: TRBV18; j_call: TRBJ2-7; cdr3_aa: CASSPNKQGTVTEQYF
v_call: TRBV7-8; j_call: TRBJ2-5; cdr3_aa: CASSFGLAWETQYF
v_call: TRBV7-2; j_call: TRBJ2-1; cdr3_aa: CASSLGGTRIYNEQFF
v_call: TRBV19; j_call: TRBJ2-6; cdr3_aa: CASSMSWGPGANVLTF
v_call: TRBV2; j_call: TRBJ1-4; cdr3_aa: CASKLGGTNEKLFF
v_call: TRBV11-1; j_call: TRBJ2-7; cdr3_aa: CASSSGQTYEQYF
v_call: TRBV15; j_call: TRBJ2-1; cdr3_aa: CATRMDQGGYNEQFF
v_call: TRBV28; j_call: TRBJ1-1; cdr3_aa: CASSLYPGMNTEAFF
v_call: TRBV29-1; j_call: TRBJ2-1; cdr3_aa: CSAGTGGNEQFF
v_call: TRBV5-6; j_call: TRBJ2-4; cdr3_aa: CASSLPPGQGQYF
v_call: TRBV18; j_call: TRBJ2-3; cdr3_aa: CASSPLAGGAVSTDTQYF
v_call: TRBV19; j_call: TRBJ2-3; cdr3_aa: CASTGLAGTTDTQYF
v_call: TRBV28; j_call: TRBJ1-2; cdr3_aa: CASSLSPSVGYTF
v_call: TRBV24-1; j_call: TRBJ1-2; cdr3_aa: CATSDESPGVYGYTF
v_call: TRBV4-2; j_call: TRBJ1-4; cdr3_aa: CASSQVDRNNEKLFF
v_call: TRBV12-3/TRBV12-4; j_call: TRBJ1-4; cdr3_aa: CASSNLGKLFF
v_call: TRBV4-1; j_call: TRBJ1-4; cdr3_aa: CASSQDTQGLPTNEKLFF
v_call: TRBV7-8; j_call: TRBJ2-3; cdr3_aa: CASSRNLADTQYF
v_call: TRBV9; j_call: TRBJ1-2; cdr3_aa: CASSPRRTGLGGYTF
v_call: TRBV5-1; j_call: TRBJ2-2; cdr3_aa: CASRTIGGSTGELFF
v_call: TRBV7-9; j_call: TRBJ2-5; cdr3_aa: CASSPGWGWETQYF
v_call: TRBV21-1; j_call: TRBJ2-7; cdr3_aa: CASSKALLAGPFYEQYF
v_call: TRBV7-9; j_call: TRBJ2-5; cdr3_aa: CASSFGVPGTQYF
v_call: TRBV5-1; j_call: TRBJ1-6; cdr3_aa: CASSPGQGRNSPLHF
v_call: TRBV19; j_call: TRBJ1-2; cdr3_aa: CASTAGYNYGYTF
v_call: TRBV5-1; j_call: TRBJ2-5; cdr3_aa: CASSFAGTSGQQETQYF
v_call: TRBV7-9; j_call: TRBJ1-1; cdr3_aa: CASSLKIFSDREAEAFF
v_call: TRBV6-5; j_call: TRBJ1-6; cdr3_aa: CASSTGNHSPLHF
v_call: TRBV28; j_call: TRBJ2-1; cdr3_aa: CASSPIPGQSYNEQFF
v_call: TRBV19; j_call: TRBJ2-3; cdr3_aa: CASSSWGEINTDTQYF
v_call: TRBV28; j_call: TRBJ1-2; cdr3_aa: CASSFLNYGYTF
v_call: TRBV5-1; j_call: TRBJ1-2; cdr3_aa: CASSGSAHYGYTF
v_call: TRBV28; j_call: TRBJ2-1; cdr3_aa: CASRGGGPSYNEQFF
v_call: TRBV28; j_call: TRBJ2-7; cdr3_aa: CASSLRDRGMREQYF
v_call: TRBV29-1; j_call: TRBJ2-1; cdr3_aa: CSPRTQGATSSYNEQFF
v_call: TRBV18; j_call: TRBJ1-1; cdr3_aa: CASSNRDTEAFF
v_call: TRBV7-9; j_call: TRBJ2-1; cdr3_aa: CASSLGGEGLGYNEQFF
v_call: TRBV6-5; j_call: TRBJ1-1; cdr3_aa: CAGSYRGRNTEAFF
v_call: TRBV27; j_call: TRBJ1-4; cdr3_aa: CASSFTWDRAATNEKLFF
v_call: TRBV7-3; j_call: TRBJ1-2; cdr3_aa: CASSLDRATGYTF
v_call: TRBV10-1; j_call: TRBJ2-5; cdr3_aa: CASRSRGHRWETQYF